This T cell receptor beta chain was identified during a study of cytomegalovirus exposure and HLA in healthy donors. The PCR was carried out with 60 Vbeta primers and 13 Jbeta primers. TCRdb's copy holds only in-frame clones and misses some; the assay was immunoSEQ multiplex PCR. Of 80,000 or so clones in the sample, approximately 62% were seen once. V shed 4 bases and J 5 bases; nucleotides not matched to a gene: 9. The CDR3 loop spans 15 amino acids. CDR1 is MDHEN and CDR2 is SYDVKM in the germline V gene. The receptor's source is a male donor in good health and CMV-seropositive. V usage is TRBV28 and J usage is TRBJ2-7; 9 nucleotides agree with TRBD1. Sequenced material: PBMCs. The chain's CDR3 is CASSSSGTGKNEQYF. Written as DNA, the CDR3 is TGTGCCAGCAGTTCCTCTGGGACAGGGAAAAACGAGCAGTACTTC.